This T cell receptor beta chain appears in the sequencing data of a study of blood T cell repertoires in COVID-19. Germline V CDR1 and CDR2: SGHVS, FQNEAQ. J lost 7 bases, V lost 0 bases, and 5 bases had no gene match. CDR3 length equals 14 residues. TCRdb keeps only in-frame clones here, not all; method: immunoSEQ multiplex PCR. The data show 150,000 to 200,000 clones, with approximately 77% seen just once and around 18% held by the top ten. V gene TRBV7-8 combines with J gene TRBJ1-2, with 7 positions matching TRBD1. The source of this sequence is a man aged 55-75 years who had recovered from COVID-19. Sequencing was performed on PBMCs or T cells enriched from blood (not recorded which). As DNA, the CDR3 is TGTGCCAGCAGCTTAGCGATGACAGGGACTGGCTACACCTTC. It translates to CASSLAMTGTGYTF.